This TCR beta chain stems from a study of spatial heterogeneity in lung cancer. Study-level background: A T cell module score from matched bulk RNA-seq correlated strongly with TCR transcript counts in tumor regions. General study findings and limits: Ubiquitous nonsynonymous mutations were tracked by counts of ubiquitous expanded TCRs, and regional ones by counts of regional expanded TCRs. One measure, the expanded intratumoral alpha and beta TCR count, tracked tumor mutation counts.

Individually, TCR cDNA molecules were each labelled with a unique molecular identifier. TCRdb processed the 5' RACE reads anew with MiXCR; each CDR3 protein has one entry. The table lists more than 7,500 distinct CDR3 sequences, around 3% of them singletons. Unmatched junction bases numbered 4, after V lost 6 bases and J lost 0 bases. The CDR3 loop spans 13 amino acids. Looked up from germline, CDR1 is DFQATT and CDR2 is SNEGSKA (reference sequence). Noted time point: sample taken at primary tumor resection. This clonotype was picked up many times. Its antigen is not known. The source of this sequence is a male donor with early-stage non-small cell lung cancer. The chain joins TRBV20-1 to TRBJ2-7; 8 bases line up with TRBD1. Material: lung tumor tissue, obtained at surgery. In DNA, the CDR3 is TGCAGTGCCGAGGGACAGGACTCCTACGAGCAGTACTTC. Translation gives CSAEGQDSYEQYF.